Listed here is a single T cell receptor beta chain. The sample belongs to a study of blood T cell repertoires in COVID-19. Study-level background: The United States, Italy and Spain supplied acute and convalescent COVID-19 samples. T cells, B-cell-depleted T cells, or PBMCs supplied cDNA or gDNA.

As processed by the authors: For nucleated cells, counts were estimated from reference gene primer amplification. Data came from immunoSEQ multiplex PCR; TCRdb stores just in-frame clones and leaves some out. V and J calls and clone size are as listed in that table; D and trimming were resolved from the DNA. The repertoire holds about 210,000 clones, 60% to 85% seen once, with about 7.2% in the top ten. The sequencing sample was made of peripheral blood. The TCR was taken from a woman between 70 and 85 years old with acute or convalescent COVID-19.

This chain's CDR3 is CAISEPGTSGMFTGELFF. DNA of the CDR3: TGTGCCATCAGTGAACCCGGGACTAGCGGGATGTTCACCGGGGAGCTGTTTTTT. V gene TRBV10-3 combines with J gene TRBJ2-2; 13 bases line up with TRBD2. Unmatched junction bases numbered 8, after V lost 3 bases and J lost 4 bases. The CDR3 totals 18 residues. Germline assignment: CDR1 ENHRY and CDR2 SYGVKD.